The present T cell receptor beta chain was sequenced within a study of T-cell reconstitution after alpha-beta-depleted transplantation in children. Points from the study as a whole: Surviving recipient T cells and thymic progenitors accounted for the high day-60 TCRbeta diversity observed in some patients. Approximately two months post-transplant, alpha-beta T cells reportedly originated from several hundred expanded graft clones. T cells produced anew were the main source of T-cell counts and diversity one year after transplant.

The sample holds a few counts of this clonotype. Its specificity is unknown. This sample's TCRbeta library carried unique molecular identifier barcodes. TCRdb independently ran MiXCR on the PCR reads; one entry per CDR3 protein. This sample has 250,000 to 400,000 distinct CDR3 sequences, with approximately 23% found just once. Sequencing was performed on PBMCs, mostly from graft donor cells, taken 180 days after TCRalphabeta/CD19-depleted stem cell transplant. This clonotype originated in a male patient younger than 18 who had a stem cell transplant for acute lymphoblastic leukemia, so the T cells may come from the graft donor.

The CDR3 DNA reads as TGTGCCAGCAGAATTGCGGGACAGGGGGCGGGGATGAACACTGAAGCTTTCTTT. It yields the protein CASRIAGQGAGMNTEAFF. The rearrangement uses TRBV12-3 or TRBV12-4 and TRBJ1-1; 12 bases are shared with TRBD1. The CDR3 is 18 residues long. Trimming cost V 6 bases and J 0 bases; bases outside gene matches: 11.